This T cell receptor (beta chain) derives from a study of blood T cell repertoires in COVID-19. Overall study context: Sources were T cells, B-cell-depleted T cells, or PBMCs; the material itself was cDNA or gDNA.

This CDR3 region has 14 residues. Germline V gives CDR1 SGHTA, CDR2 FQGNSA. Between the trimmed V and J ends, which lost 5 bases and 2 bases, there was a span of 11 bases. Method: immunoSEQ multiplex PCR; TCRdb's copy keeps in-frame clones and lacks some. The sample gives under 75,000 clones, roughly three quarters of which show up once; 40% to 60% is in the top ten. The sequencing input was peripheral blood. The TCR originated in a woman aged 80 or over with acute or convalescent COVID-19. The chain carries TRBV7-2 and TRBJ2-3, with D maybe TRBD2 (6 bases). In DNA, the CDR3 is TGTGCCAGCAGCACCCGGGGGATCACAGATACGCAGTATTTT. Residues: CASSTRGITDTQYF.